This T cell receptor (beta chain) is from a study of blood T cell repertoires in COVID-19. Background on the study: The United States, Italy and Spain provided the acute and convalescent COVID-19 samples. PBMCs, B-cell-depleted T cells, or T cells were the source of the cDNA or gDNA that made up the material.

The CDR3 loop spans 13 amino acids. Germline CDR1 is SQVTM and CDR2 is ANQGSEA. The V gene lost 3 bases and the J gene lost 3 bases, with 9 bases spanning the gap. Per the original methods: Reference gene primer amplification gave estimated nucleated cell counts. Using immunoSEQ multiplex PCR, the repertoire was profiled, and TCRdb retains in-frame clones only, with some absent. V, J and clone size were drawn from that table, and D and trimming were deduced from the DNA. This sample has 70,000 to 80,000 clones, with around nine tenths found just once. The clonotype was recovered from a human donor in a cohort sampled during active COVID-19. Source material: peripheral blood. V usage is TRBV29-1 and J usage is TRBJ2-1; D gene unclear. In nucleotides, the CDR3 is TGCAGCGTTGAGGAACAGCTCTACAATGAGCAGTTCTTC. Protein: CSVEEQLYNEQFF.